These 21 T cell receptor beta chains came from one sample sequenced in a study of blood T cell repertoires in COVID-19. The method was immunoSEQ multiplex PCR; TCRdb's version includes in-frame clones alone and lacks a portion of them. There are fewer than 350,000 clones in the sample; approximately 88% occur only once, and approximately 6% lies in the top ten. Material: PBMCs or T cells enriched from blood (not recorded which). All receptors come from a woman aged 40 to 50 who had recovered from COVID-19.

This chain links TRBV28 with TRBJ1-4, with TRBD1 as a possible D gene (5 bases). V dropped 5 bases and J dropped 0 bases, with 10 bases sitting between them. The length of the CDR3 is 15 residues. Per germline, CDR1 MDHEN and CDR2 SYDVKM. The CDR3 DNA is TGTGCCAGCAGTCGGGACTCCCCAACTAATGAAAAACTGTTTTTT. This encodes CASSRDSPTNEKLFF.

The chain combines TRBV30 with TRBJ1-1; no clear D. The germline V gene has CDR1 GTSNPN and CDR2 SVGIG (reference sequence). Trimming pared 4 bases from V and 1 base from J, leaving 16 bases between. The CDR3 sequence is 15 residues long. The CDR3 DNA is TGTGCCTGGATCCCTGGACTGTCTCGGAACACTGAAGCTTTCTTT. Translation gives CAWIPGLSRNTEAFF.

CDR3 loop: CASSHRDTVGELFF. CDR3 DNA sequence: TGTGCCAGCAGCCACAGGGACACCGTAGGGGAGCTGTTTTTT. This chain uses TRBV7-8 with TRBJ2-2; TRBD1 might be the D (6 bases). The CDR3 covers 14 residues. Between the trimmed V and J ends, which lost 5 bases and 8 bases, there was a span of 15 bases. Looked up from germline, CDR1 is SGHVS and CDR2 is FQNEAQ. The variable domain in full, with the rest retrieved from reference TRBV7-8 and TRBJ2-2, is GAGVSQSPRYKVAKRGQDVALRCDPISGHVSLFWYQQALGQGPEFLTYFQNEAQLDKSGLPSDRFFAERPEGSVSTLKIQRTQQEDSAVYLCASSHRDTVGELFFGEGSRLTVL.

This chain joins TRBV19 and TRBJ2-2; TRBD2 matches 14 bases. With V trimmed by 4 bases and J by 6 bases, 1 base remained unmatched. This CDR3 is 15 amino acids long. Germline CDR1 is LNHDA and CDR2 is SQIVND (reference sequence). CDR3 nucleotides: TGTGCCAGTAGTACGGGACTAGCGGGAGCCGGGGAGCTGTTTTTT. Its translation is CASSTGLAGAGELFF.

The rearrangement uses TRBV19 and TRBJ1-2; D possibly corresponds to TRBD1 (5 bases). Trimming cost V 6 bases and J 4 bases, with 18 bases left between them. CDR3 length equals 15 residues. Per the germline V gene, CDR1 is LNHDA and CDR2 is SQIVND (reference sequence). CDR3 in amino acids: CASRPVAGTAYGYTF. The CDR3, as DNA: TGTGCCAGTAGGCCGGTGGCGGGGACTGCCTATGGCTACACCTTC.

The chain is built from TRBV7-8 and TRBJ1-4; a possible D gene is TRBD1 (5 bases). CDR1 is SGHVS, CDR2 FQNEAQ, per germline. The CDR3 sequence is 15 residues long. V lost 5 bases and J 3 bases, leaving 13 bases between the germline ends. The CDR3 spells CASSRDSLSNEKLFF. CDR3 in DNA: TGTGCCAGCAGCCGCGACAGCCTTTCTAATGAAAAACTGTTTTTT.

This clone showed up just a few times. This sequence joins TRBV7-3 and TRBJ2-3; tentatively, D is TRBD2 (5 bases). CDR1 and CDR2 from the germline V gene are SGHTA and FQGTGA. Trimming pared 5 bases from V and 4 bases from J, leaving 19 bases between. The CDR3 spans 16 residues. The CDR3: CASSPSRVSGADTQYF. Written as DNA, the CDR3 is TGTGCCAGCAGCCCCTCCCGGGTGAGCGGCGCAGATACGCAGTATTTT.

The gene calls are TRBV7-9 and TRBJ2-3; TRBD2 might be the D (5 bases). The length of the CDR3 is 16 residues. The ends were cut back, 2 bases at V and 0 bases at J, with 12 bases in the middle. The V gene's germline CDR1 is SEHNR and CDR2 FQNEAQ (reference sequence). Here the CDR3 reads CASSLMSGISTDTQYF. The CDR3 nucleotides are TGTGCCAGCAGCTTAATGTCGGGAATTAGCACAGATACGCAGTATTTT.

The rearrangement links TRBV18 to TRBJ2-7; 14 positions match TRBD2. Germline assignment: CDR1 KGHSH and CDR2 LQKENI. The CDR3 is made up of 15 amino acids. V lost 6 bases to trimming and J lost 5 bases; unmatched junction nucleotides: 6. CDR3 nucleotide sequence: TGTGCCAGCTCTCCCGAGACTAGCGGGAGGGACGAGCAGTACTTC. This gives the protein CASSPETSGRDEQYF.

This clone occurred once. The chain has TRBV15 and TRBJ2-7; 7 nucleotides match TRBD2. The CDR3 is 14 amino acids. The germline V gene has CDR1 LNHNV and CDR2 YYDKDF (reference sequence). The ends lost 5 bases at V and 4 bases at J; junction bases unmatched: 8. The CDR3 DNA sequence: TGTGCCACCAGCTATCGGCCGGGGGGATACGAGCAGTACTTC. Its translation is CATSYRPGGYEQYF.

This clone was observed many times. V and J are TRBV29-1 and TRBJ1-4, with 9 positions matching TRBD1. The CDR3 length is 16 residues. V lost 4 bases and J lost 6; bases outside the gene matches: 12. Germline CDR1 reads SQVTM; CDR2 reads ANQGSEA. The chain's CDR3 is CSVGGGQGWRHEKLFF. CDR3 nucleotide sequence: TGCAGCGTTGGGGGGGGACAGGGATGGCGTCATGAAAAACTGTTTTTT.

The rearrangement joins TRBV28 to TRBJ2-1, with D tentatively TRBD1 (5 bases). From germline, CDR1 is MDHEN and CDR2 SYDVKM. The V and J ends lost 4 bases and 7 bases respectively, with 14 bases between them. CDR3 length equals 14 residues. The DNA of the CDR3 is TGTGCCAGCAGTTGGACACCTACTGGGAATGAGCAGTTCTTC. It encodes CASSWTPTGNEQFF.

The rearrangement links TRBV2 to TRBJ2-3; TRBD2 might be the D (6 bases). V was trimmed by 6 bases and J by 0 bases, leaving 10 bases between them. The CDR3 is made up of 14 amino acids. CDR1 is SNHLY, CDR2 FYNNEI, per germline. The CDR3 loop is CASRSRESTDTQYF. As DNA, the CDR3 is TGTGCCAGCAGGTCCCGGGAGAGCACAGATACGCAGTATTTT. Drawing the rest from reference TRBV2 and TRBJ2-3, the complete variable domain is EPEVTQTPSHQVTQMGQEVILRCVPISNHLYFYWYRQILGQKVEFLVSFYNNEISEKSEIFDDQFSVERPDGSNFTLKIRSTKLEDSAMYFCASRSRESTDTQYFGPGTRLTVL.

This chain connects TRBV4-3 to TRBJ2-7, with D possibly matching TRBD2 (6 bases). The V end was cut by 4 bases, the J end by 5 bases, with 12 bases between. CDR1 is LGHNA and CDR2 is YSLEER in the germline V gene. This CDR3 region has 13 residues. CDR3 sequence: CASSRGGENEQYF. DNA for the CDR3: TGCGCCAGCAGCCGCGGAGGGGAGAACGAGCAGTACTTC.

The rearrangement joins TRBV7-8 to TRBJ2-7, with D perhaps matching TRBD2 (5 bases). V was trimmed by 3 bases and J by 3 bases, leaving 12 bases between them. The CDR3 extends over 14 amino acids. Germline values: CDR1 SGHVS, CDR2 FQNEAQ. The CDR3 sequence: CASSFGLTIYEQYF. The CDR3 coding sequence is TGTGCCAGCAGCTTCGGACTGACCATCTACGAGCAGTACTTC. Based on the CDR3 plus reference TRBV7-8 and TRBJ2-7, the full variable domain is GAGVSQSPRYKVAKRGQDVALRCDPISGHVSLFWYQQALGQGPEFLTYFQNEAQLDKSGLPSDRFFAERPEGSVSTLKIQRTQQEDSAVYLCASSFGLTIYEQYFGPGTRLTVT.

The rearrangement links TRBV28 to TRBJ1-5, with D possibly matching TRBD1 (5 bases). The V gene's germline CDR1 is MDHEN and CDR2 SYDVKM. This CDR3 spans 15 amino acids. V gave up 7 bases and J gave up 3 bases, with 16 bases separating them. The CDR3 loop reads CASIGGRGVNQPQHF. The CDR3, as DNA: TGTGCCAGCATTGGGGGTCGGGGGGTCAATCAGCCCCAGCATTTT. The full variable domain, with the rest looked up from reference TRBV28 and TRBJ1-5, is DVKVTQSSRYLVKRTGEKVFLECVQDMDHENMFWYRQDPGLGLRLIYFSYDVKMKEKGDIPEGYSVSREKKERFSLILESASTNQTSMYLCASIGGRGVNQPQHFGDGTRLSIL.

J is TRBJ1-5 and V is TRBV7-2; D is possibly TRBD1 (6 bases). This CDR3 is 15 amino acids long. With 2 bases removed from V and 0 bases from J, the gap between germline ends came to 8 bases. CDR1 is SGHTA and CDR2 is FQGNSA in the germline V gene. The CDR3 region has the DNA TGTGCCAGCAGCTTATCACAGGGTAGCAATCAGCCCCAGCATTTT. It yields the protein CASSLSQGSNQPQHF.

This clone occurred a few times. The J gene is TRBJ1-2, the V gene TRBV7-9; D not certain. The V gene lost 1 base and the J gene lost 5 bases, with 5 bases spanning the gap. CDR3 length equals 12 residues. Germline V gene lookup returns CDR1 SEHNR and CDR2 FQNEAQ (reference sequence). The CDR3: CASSLEQYGYTF. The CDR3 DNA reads TGTGCCAGCAGCTTAGAACAGTATGGCTACACCTTC.

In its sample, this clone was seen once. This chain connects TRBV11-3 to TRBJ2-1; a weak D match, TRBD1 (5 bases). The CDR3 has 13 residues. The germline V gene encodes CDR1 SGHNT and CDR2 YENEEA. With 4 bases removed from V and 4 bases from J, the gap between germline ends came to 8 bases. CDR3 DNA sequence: TGTGCCAGCAGCTCGACAGATTACAATGAGCAGTTCTTC. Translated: CASSSTDYNEQFF.

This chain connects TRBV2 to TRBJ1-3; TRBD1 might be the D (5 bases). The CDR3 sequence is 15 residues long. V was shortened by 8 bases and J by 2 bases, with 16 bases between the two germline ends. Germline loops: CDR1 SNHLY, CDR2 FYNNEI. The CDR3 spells CASGDWSRAGNTIYF. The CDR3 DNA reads TGTGCCAGCGGCGATTGGTCCAGGGCTGGAAACACCATATATTTT.

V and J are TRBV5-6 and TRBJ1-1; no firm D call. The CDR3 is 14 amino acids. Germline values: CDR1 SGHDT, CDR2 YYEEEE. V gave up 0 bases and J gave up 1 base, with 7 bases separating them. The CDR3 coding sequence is TGTGCCAGCAGCTTGGAAGGGAGGAACACTGAAGCTTTCTTT. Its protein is CASSLEGRNTEAFF.